This T cell receptor (beta chain) stems from a study of shared clonotypes between healthy human individuals. Overall study results and limits: Though the depth was large, rarefaction showed that sorted-subset sequencing was incomplete. Of the naive CD4 clonotypes, roughly 5.5% were shared across several donors.

V lost 1 base to trimming and J lost 2 bases, with 9 bases between them. There are 14 residues in the CDR3. Germline CDR1 SGHDT, CDR2 YYEEEE. The assay was immunoSEQ multiplex PCR, and TCRdb's table has in-frame clones only and misses some. The sample yields about 2.3 million clones, just over 90% seen once. Of note for this clone: Its antigen is currently unknown. Different DNA sequences within this sample yield the same CDR3.

This TCR was recovered from a man younger than 35 in good health. Some clones in this sample may be carry-over from other donors' samples. The chain couples TRBV5-6 to TRBJ2-5; D uncertain. Sequencing was performed on naive CD4+ T cells from PBMCs. Noted subset: CD45RA+ positively selected. The CDR3 DNA follows: TGTGCCAGCAGCTTGCGGAGTTTTCAAGAGACCCAGTACTTC. This translates into CASSLRSFQETQYF.